This record looks at one T cell receptor beta chain sequence and its context. The sample comes from a study of early T cells in non-severe SARS-CoV-2 infection. Via MiXCR, TCRdb re-called the 5' RACE reads, giving one row per CDR3 protein. The table has some 71,000 distinct CDR3 sequences, roughly 12% seen once. The sequence derives from an adult who was a healthcare worker with PCR-confirmed SARS-CoV-2 infection or an uninfected control (not recorded which). The sequenced material came from whole blood.

In nucleotides, the CDR3 is TGTGCCACCCAGACCCCCCGACAGGGAAACACTGAAGCTTTCTTT. Translated: CATQTPRQGNTEAFF. The chain recombines TRBV10-3 with TRBJ1-1, with 7 nucleotides matching TRBD1. V lost 10 bases and J lost 2; bases outside the gene matches: 13. Germline lookup yields CDR1 ENHRY and CDR2 SYGVKD. This CDR3 has 15 residues.